This T cell receptor beta chain was recovered during a study of shared clonotypes between healthy human individuals. Study information: CD4 naive and CD4 memory each took three plates per donor, while CD8 naive took two and CD8 memory one.

Per germline, CDR1 MNHEY and CDR2 SVGAGI. The ends were cut back, 4 bases at V and 6 bases at J, with 9 bases in the middle. The CDR3 spans 13 residues. Here immunoSEQ multiplex PCR was the method, and the copy in TCRdb shows in-frame clones only, minus some. The table has 2 million to 3 million clones, approximately 93% seen once. The TCR sequence derives from a man between 18 and 35 years old in good health. Some clones in this sample may be carry-over from other donors' samples. The rearrangement uses TRBV6-5 and TRBJ1-4; D uncertain. The source material was naive CD4+ T cells from PBMCs. Subset defined: CD45RA+ positively selected. CDR3 loop: CASSSNTDEKLFF. The CDR3, as DNA: TGTGCCAGCAGTTCCAACACCGATGAAAAACTGTTTTTT.